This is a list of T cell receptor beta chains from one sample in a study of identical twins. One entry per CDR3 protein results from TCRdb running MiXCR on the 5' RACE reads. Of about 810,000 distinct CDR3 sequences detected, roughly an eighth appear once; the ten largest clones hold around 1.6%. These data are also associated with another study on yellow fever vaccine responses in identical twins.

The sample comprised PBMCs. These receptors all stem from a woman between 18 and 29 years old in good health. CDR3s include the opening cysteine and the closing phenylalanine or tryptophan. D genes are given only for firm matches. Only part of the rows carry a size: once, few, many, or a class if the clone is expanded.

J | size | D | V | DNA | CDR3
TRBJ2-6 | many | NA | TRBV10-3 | TGTGCCATCACGGGGGCCTCTGGGGCCAACGTCCTGACTTTC | CAITGASGANVLTF
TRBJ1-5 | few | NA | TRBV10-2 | TGCGCCAGCAGTGTTCTAATTAATCAGCCCCAGCATTTT | CASSVLINQPQHF
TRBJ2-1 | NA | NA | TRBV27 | TGTGCCAGCAGTTTAGCCAGGTCAACTGAGCAGTTCTTC | CASSLARSTEQFF
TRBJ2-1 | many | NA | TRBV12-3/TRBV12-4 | TGTGCCAGCAGTTTAAATAGCGGTGAGCAGTTCTTC | CASSLNSGEQFF
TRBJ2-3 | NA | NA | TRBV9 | TGTGCCAGCAGCGTAGACGGTGCTAGCACAGATACGCAGTATTTT | CASSVDGASTDTQYF
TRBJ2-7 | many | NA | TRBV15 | TGTGCCACCAGCAGAGATCGGGGAGCCTACGAGCAGTACTTC | CATSRDRGAYEQYF
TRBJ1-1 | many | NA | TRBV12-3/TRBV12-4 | TGTGCCAGCAGCCCAGGGGATTACACTGAAGCTTTCTTT | CASSPGDYTEAFF
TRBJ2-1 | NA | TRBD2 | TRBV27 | TGTGCCAGCCGTCGGACTAGCGAGTATGAGCAGTTCTTC | CASRRTSEYEQFF
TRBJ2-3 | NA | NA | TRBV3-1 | TGTGCCAGCAGCCCTCCCGGGTACGATACGCAGTATTTT | CASSPPGYDTQYF
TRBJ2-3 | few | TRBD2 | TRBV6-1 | TGTGCCACTAAAGGGCAGGGGACTAGGGCAGATACGCAGTATTTT | CATKGQGTRADTQYF